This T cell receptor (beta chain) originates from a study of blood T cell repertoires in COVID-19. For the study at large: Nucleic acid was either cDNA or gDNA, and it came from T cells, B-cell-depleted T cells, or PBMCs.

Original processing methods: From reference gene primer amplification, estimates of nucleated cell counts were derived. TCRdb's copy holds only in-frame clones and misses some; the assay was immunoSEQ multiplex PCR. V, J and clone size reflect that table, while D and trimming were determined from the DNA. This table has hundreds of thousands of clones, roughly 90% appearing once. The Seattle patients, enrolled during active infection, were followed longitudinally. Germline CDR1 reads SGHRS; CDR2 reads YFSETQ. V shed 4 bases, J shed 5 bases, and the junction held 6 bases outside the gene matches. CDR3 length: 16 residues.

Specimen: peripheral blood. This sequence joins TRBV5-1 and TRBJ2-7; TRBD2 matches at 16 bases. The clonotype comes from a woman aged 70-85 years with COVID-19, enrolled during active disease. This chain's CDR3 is CASSAGTSGGAHEQYF. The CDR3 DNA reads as TGCGCCAGCAGCGCAGGGACTAGCGGGGGGGCCCACGAGCAGTACTTC.